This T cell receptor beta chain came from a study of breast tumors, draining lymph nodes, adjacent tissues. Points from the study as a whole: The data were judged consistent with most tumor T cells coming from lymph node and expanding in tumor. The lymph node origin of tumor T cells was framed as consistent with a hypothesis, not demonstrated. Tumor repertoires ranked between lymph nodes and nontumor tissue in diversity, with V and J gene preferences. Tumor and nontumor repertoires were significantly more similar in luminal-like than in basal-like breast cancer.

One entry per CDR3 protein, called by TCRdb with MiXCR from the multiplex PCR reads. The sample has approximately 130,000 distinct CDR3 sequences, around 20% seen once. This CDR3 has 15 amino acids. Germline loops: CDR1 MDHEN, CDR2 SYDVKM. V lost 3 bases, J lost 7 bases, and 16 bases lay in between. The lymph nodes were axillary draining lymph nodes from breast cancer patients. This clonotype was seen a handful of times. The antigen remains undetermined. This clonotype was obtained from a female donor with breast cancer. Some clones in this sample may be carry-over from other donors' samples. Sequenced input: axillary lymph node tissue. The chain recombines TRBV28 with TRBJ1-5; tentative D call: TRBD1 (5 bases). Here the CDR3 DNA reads TGTGCCAGCAGTTTGACTGGGGGGTTCGCCCAGCCCCAGCATTTT. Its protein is CASSLTGGFAQPQHF.